Included here is one T cell receptor (beta chain) sequence, with context. Its antigen is still unknown. Naivety among CD8 cells was defined by CD45RO negativity and positive CCR7 selection, thereby excluding terminally differentiated effector memory CD45RA+ cells. The CDR3 loop spans 17 amino acids. Germline loops: CDR1 SGHTA, CDR2 FQGTGA. V gave up 5 bases and J gave up 1 base; unmatched junction bases: 8. These data belong to a study of shared clonotypes between healthy human individuals. Findings and limits, study-wide: The generation probabilities recorded for non-shared clonotypes fell below those of clonotypes shared by all four donors. Deeper or shallower sequencing was expected to change how clonotypes are shared among donors. Naive subsets generally exceeded memory subsets in estimated richness.

Once extracted for a subset, genomic DNA was divided evenly among several immunoSEQ plates. The table came from immunoSEQ multiplex PCR; TCRdb's copy has only in-frame clones and leaves some out. Of 2 million to 2.5 million clones listed, about 92% were seen once; the top ten hold 1.7%. V and J are TRBV7-3 and TRBJ2-2; 9 positions match TRBD1. The receptor's source is a man younger than 35 in good health. Some clones in this sample may be carry-over from other donors' samples. Material for sequencing was naive CD8+ T cells from PBMCs. CDR3 in DNA: TGTGCCAGCAGCGCTCCCCTGGGACAGGGGAACACCGGGGAGCTGTTTTTT. Translated: CASSAPLGQGNTGELFF.